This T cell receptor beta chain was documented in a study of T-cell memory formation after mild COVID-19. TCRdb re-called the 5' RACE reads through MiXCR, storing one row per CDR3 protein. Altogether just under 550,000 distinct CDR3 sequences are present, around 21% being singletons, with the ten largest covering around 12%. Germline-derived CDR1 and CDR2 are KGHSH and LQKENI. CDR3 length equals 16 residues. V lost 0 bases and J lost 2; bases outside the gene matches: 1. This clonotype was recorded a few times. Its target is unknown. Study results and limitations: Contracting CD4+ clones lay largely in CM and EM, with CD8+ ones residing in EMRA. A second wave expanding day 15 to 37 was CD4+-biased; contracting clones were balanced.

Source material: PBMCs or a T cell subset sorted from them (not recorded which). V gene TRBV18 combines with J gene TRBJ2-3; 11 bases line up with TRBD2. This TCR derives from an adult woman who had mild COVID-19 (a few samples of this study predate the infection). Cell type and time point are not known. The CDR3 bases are TGTGCCAGCTCACCACCGGGACTAGCGGACACAGATACGCAGTATTTT. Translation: CASSPPGLADTDTQYF.